Shown below are 11 T cell receptor beta chains from a single sample sequenced in a study of T cells in Graves' hyperthyroidism and ophthalmopathy. TCR beta CDR3 regions were amplified from RNA. HTBI primers drove first-round RT-PCR of the TCR CDR3. TCRdb reprocessed the multiplex PCR reads with MiXCR, giving one entry per CDR3 protein. The sample has over 700,000 distinct CDR3 sequences; 35% are singletons. The specimen sequenced was blood. Source of these receptors: a woman in her 40s with Graves' hyperthyroidism.

This clonotype was counted only a few times. The chain has TRBV7-2 and TRBJ2-5; D remains unclear. Per the germline V gene, CDR1 is SGHTA and CDR2 is FQGNSA. Trimming left V 5 bases short and J 5 bases short, with 12 bases between. The CDR3 sequence is 13 residues long. CDR3 region: CASSREIPETQYF. The CDR3 nucleotides are TGTGCCAGCAGCCGTGAAATCCCGGAGACCCAGTACTTC.

This clonotype was seen at least ten times. The V gene is TRBV20-1, the J gene TRBJ1-5; perhaps TRBD1 as D (6 bases). The CDR3 is made up of 13 amino acids. Germline V gene data show CDR1 as DFQATT and CDR2 as SNEGSKA (reference sequence). Trimming cost V 1 base and J 3 bases, with 7 bases left between them. This chain's CDR3 is CSARGQDNQPQHF. The CDR3 DNA reads TGCAGTGCTAGAGGACAGGACAATCAGCCCCAGCATTTT.

The chain joins TRBV20-1 to TRBJ2-7; 7 bases are shared with TRBD1. J gave up 3 bases and V 7 bases, and 12 bases lay outside the gene matches. Germline V gene data show CDR1 as DFQATT and CDR2 as SNEGSKA (reference sequence). The CDR3 consists of 14 residues. For the CDR3, the DNA is TGCAGTGGCATCCAGGGGGTGGAAGGCTACGAGCAGTACTTC. Encoded protein: CSGIQGVEGYEQYF.

With regard to this clonotype: A much larger clonotype is one base distant, so this may be a read error. V is TRBV7-2 and J is TRBJ2-7, with TRBD1 as a possible D gene (5 bases). This CDR3 region has 15 residues. Germline V gene data show CDR1 as SGHTA and CDR2 as FQGNSA. Trimming cost V 2 bases and J 4 bases, with 15 bases left between them. The CDR3 reads CASSLFKGMRYEQYF. In DNA form, the CDR3 reads TGTGCCAGCAGCTTATTTAAGGGGATGAGGTACGAGCAGTACTTC.

There are a few counts of this clonotype. This chain joins TRBV7-9 and TRBJ1-1; 7 bases align to TRBD1. Germline-derived CDR1 and CDR2 are SEHNR and FQNEAQ (reference sequence). The CDR3 extends over 15 amino acids. Trimming removed 3 bases from V and 1 base from J; junction bases left unmatched: 5. The CDR3 is CASSFGAGGNTEAFF. In nucleotides, the CDR3 is TGTGCCAGCAGCTTTGGGGCAGGGGGGAACACTGAAGCTTTCTTT.

This clonotype was counted at least ten times. The chain is built from TRBV19 and TRBJ1-4, with D uncertain. The CDR3 loop spans 13 amino acids. Germline CDR1 LNHDA, CDR2 SQIVND (reference sequence). V was clipped by 6 bases and J by 1 base, with 6 bases between them. CDR3 nucleotides: TGTGCCAGTAGGCAGGAAACTAATGAAAAACTGTTTTTT. Residues: CASRQETNEKLFF.

This clonotype was counted many times. The V call is TRBV6-5, the J call TRBJ2-2, with D hard to call. Germline V gene sequence: CDR1 MNHEY, CDR2 SVGAGI. V lost 4 bases to trimming and J lost 7 bases, with 7 bases between them. The CDR3 has 12 amino acids. The CDR3 DNA sequence: TGTGCCAGCAGTTCCCTCTTCGGGGAGCTGTTTTTT. Its translation is CASSSLFGELFF.

In its sample, this clonotype was seen a few times. The V gene is TRBV11-2, the J gene TRBJ2-2, with D unresolved. Per the germline V gene, CDR1 is SGHAT and CDR2 is FQNNGV. The CDR3 is 15 residues long. V lost 3 bases to trimming and J lost 2 bases, with 10 bases between them. This chain's CDR3 is CASSFGPFNTGELFF. The CDR3 bases are TGTGCCAGCAGCTTCGGACCTTTTAACACCGGGGAGCTGTTTTTT. The full variable domain, completed using reference TRBV11-2 and TRBJ2-2, is EAGVAQSPRYKIIEKRQSVAFWCNPISGHATLYWYQQILGQGPKLLIQFQNNGVVDDSQLPKDRFSAERLKGVDSTLKIQPAKLEDSAVYLCASSFGPFNTGELFFGEGSRLTVL.

This rearrangement joins TRBV20-1 to TRBJ2-7; TRBD2 aligns across 7 bases. The germline gives CDR1 DFQATT, CDR2 SNEGSKA (reference sequence). The CDR3 extends over 16 amino acids. V shed 5 bases and J 7 bases; nucleotides not matched to a gene: 20. CDR3 DNA sequence: TGCAGTGCTCTCCCGGGCCTAGCGGATGCCTACAATGAGCAGTACTTC. It specifies CSALPGLADAYNEQYF.

This clonotype was counted at least ten times. The rearrangement uses TRBV7-8 and TRBJ1-5, with 8 bases matching TRBD1. The germline V gene has CDR1 SGHVS and CDR2 FQNEAQ. The CDR3 loop spans 17 amino acids. The junction had 12 bases not matched to a gene; V was cut back by 4 bases and J by 4 bases. CDR3 DNA sequence: TGTGCCAGCAGCTCTTATGGACAGGGAGGGTGGAATCAGCCCCAGCATTTT. Translating gives CASSSYGQGGWNQPQHF.

This clonotype was picked up many times. One end of the junction does not line up with germline, which may come from a read error. The V call is TRBV4-3, the J call TRBJ2-6; D is perhaps TRBD1 (6 bases). CDR3 size: 15 residues. From germline, CDR1 is LGHNA and CDR2 YSLEER. CDR3 sequence (DNA): TGTGCCAGCAGCCAAGGGGGTAGTGGGGCCAACGTCCTGACTTTC. Its protein product is CASSQGGSGANVLTF.